Sequencing of this T cell receptor beta chain was carried out in a study of blood T cell repertoires in COVID-19. TCRdb's copy holds only in-frame clones and misses some; the assay was immunoSEQ multiplex PCR. The sample includes 350,000 to 450,000 clones, more than 85% of them seen just once. This sequence originates from a human donor in a cohort sampled during active COVID-19. The sample comprised peripheral blood.

CDR3 nucleotides: TGTGCCAGCAGTGAAACCTTGCCGAACATAGCCAAAAACATTCAGTACTTC. The encoded protein is CASSETLPNIAKNIQYF. The chain joins TRBV2 to TRBJ2-4; D call uncertain. Germline V gene data show CDR1 as SNHLY and CDR2 as FYNNEI. The V gene lost 2 bases and the J gene lost 0 bases, with 14 bases spanning the gap. This CDR3 region has 17 residues.